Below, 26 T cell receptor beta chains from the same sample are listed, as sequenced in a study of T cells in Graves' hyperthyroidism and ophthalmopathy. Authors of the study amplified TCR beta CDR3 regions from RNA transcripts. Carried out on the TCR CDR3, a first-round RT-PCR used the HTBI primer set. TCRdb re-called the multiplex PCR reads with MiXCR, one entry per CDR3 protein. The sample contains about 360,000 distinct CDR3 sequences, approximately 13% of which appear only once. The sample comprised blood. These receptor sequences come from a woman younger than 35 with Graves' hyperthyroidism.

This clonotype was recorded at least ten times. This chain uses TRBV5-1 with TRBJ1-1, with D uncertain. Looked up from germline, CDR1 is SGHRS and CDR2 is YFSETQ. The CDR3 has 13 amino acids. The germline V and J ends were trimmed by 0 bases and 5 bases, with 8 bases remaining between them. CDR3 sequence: CASSLAWGTEAFF. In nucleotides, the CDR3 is TGCGCCAGCAGCTTGGCGTGGGGAACTGAAGCTTTCTTT.

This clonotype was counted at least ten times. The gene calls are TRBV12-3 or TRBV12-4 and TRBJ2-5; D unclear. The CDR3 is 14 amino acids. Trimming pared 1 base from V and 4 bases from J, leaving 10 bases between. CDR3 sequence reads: CASSLDGRVETQYF. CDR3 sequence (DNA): TGTGCCAGCAGTTTAGATGGCAGAGTAGAGACCCAGTACTTC.

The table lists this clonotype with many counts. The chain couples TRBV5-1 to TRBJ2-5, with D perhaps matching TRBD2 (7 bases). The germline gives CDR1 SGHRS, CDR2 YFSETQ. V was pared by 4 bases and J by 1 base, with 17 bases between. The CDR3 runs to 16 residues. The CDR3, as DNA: TGCGCCAGCAGCCCTGTCTTGGGGGGGGCCCAAGAGACCCAGTACTTC. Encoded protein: CASSPVLGGAQETQYF.

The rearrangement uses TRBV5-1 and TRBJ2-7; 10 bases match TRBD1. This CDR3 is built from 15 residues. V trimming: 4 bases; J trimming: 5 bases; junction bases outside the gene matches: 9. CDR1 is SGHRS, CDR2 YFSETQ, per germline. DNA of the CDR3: TGCGCCAGCAGCCCCCGGGACAGGGGTTTCCACGAGCAGTACTTC. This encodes CASSPRDRGFHEQYF.

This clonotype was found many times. Written as DNA, the CDR3 is TGTGCCAGCAGTGACGAGGGCAATCAGCCCCAGCATTTT. Protein sequence: CASSDEGNQPQHF. The chain employs TRBV2 and TRBJ1-5; D uncertain. Trimming took 3 bases from V and 2 from J, leaving 5 bases between them. This CDR3 is 13 amino acids long. From germline, CDR1 is SNHLY and CDR2 FYNNEI.

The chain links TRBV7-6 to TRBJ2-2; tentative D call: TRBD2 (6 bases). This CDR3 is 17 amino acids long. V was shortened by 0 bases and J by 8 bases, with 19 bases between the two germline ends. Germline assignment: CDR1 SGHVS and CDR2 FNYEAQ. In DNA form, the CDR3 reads TGTGCCAGCAGCTTAGCGCCCCTCCCGGGAGTTTGGGGGGAGCTGTTTTTT. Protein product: CASSLAPLPGVWGELFF.

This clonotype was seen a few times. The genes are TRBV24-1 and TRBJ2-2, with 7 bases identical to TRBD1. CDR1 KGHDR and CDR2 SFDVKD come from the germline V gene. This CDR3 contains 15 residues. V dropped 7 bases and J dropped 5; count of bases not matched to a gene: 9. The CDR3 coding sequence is TGTGCCACCAGCGATACAGGGGCTGGGACCGGGGAGCTGTTTTTT. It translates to CATSDTGAGTGELFF.

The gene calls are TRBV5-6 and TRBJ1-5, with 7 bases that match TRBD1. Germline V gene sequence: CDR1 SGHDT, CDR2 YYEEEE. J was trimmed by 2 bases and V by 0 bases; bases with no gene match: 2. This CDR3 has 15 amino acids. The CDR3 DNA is TGTGCCAGCAGCTTGGACAGGGGAGGCAATCAGCCCCAGCATTTT. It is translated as CASSLDRGGNQPQHF. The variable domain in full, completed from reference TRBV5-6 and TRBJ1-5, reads DAGVTQSPTHLIKTRGQQVTLRCSPKSGHDTVSWYQQALGQGPQFIFQYYEEEERQRGNFPDRFSGHQFPNYSSELNVNALLLGDSALYLCASSLDRGGNQPQHFGDGTRLSIL.

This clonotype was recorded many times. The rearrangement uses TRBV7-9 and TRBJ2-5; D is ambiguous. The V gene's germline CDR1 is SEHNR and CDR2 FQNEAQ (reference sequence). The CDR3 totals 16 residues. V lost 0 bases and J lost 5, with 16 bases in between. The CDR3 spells CASSLALRAESETQYF. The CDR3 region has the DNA TGTGCCAGCAGCTTAGCGCTTAGGGCTGAAAGCGAGACCCAGTACTTC.

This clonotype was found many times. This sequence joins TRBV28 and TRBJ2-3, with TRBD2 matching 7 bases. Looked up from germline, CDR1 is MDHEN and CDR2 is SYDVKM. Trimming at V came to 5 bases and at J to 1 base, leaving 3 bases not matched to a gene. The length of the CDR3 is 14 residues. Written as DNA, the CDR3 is TGTGCCAGCAGTCCCAGCGGGGGCACAGATACGCAGTATTTT. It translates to CASSPSGGTDTQYF.

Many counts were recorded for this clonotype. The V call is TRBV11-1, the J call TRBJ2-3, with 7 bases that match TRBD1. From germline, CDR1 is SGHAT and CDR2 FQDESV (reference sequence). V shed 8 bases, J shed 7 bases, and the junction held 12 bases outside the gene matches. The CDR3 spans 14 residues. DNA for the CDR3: TGTGCCAGCTCGCTTAGGGGGCCGAAATATACGCAGTATTTT. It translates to CASSLRGPKYTQYF.

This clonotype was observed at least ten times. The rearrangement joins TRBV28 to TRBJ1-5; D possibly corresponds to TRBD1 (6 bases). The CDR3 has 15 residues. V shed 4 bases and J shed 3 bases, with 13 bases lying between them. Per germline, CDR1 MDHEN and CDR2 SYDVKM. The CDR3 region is CASSSPGDNNQPQHF. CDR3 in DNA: TGTGCCAGCAGTTCCCCGGGGGACAACAATCAGCCCCAGCATTTT.

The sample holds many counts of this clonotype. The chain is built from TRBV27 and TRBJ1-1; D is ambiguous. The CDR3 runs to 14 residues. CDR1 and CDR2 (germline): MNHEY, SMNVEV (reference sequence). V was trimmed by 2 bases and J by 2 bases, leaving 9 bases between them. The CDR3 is CASSLDRQNTEAFF. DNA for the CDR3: TGTGCCAGCAGTTTAGATAGACAAAACACTGAAGCTTTCTTT.

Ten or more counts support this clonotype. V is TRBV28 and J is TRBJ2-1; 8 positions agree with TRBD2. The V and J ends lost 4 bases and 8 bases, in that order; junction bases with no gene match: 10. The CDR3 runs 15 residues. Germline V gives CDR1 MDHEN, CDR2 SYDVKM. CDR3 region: CASSSPGGGADEQFF. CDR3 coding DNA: TGTGCCAGCAGTTCCCCGGGGGGGGGGGCCGATGAGCAGTTCTTC.

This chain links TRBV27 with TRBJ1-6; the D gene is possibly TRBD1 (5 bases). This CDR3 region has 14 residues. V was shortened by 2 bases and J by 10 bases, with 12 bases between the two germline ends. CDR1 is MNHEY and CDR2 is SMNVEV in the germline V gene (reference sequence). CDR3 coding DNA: TGTGCCAGCAGTTTAGCAGGGATTAACTCACCCCTCCACTTT. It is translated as CASSLAGINSPLHF.

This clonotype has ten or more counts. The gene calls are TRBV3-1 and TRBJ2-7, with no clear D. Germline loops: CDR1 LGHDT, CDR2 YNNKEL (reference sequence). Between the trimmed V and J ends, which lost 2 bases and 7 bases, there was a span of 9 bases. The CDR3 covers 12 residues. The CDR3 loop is CASSQTMGEQYF. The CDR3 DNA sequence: TGTGCCAGCAGCCAAACGATGGGGGAGCAGTACTTC.

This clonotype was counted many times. CDR3 sequence: CASSEDWDRDYSPLHF. The CDR3 DNA follows: TGTGCCAGCAGTGAAGACTGGGACAGAGACTATTCACCCCTCCACTTT. The J gene is TRBJ1-6, the V gene TRBV6-1, with 7 nucleotides matching TRBD1. J gave up 8 bases and V 1 base, and 8 bases lay outside the gene matches. From germline, CDR1 is MNHNS and CDR2 SASEGT. The CDR3 is made up of 16 amino acids.

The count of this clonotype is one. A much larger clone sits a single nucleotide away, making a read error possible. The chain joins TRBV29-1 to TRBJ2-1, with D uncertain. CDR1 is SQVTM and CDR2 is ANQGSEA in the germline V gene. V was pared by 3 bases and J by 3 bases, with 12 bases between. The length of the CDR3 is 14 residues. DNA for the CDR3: TGCAGCGTTGACTGGAGTAGGAACTACAATGAGCAGTTCTTC. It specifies CSVDWSRNYNEQFF.

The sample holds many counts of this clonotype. The CDR3 DNA sequence: TGTGCCAGCAGCCAAATCGAGGGGAACACTGAAGCTTTCTTT. Protein product: CASSQIEGNTEAFF. The chain combines TRBV3-1 with TRBJ1-1, with D uncertain. The CDR3 length is 14 residues. CDR1 is LGHDT and CDR2 is YNNKEL in the germline V gene (reference sequence). Trimming took off 2 bases at V and 1 base at J, with 8 bases between the two ends.

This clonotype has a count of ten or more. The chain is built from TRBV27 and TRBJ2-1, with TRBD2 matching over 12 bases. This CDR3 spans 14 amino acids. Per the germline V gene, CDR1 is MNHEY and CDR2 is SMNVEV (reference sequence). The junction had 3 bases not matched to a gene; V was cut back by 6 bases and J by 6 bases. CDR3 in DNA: TGTGCCAGCAGCGAACTAGCGGGAGGCAATGAGCAGTTCTTC. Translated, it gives CASSELAGGNEQFF.

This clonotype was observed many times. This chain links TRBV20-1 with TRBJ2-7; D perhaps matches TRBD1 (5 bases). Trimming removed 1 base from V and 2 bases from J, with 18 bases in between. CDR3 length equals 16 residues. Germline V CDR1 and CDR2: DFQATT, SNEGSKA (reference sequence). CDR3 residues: CSARGRHSGAPYEQYF. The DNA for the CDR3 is TGCAGTGCTAGAGGGCGTCATAGTGGGGCCCCCTACGAGCAGTACTTC.

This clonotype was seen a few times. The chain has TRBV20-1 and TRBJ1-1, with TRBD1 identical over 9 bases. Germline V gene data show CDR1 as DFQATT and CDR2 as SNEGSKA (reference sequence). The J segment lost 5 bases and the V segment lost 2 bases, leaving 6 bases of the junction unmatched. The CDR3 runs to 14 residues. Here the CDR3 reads CSARPGTGRTEAFF. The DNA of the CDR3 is TGCAGTGCTAGACCCGGGACAGGGAGGACTGAAGCTTTCTTT.

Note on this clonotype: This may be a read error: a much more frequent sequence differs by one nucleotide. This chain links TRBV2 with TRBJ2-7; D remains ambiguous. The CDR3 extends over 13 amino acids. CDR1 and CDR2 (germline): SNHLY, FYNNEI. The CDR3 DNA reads TGTGCCAGCAGTGAAGCAGGGTTCTACGGGCAGTACTTC. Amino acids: CASSEAGFYGQYF.

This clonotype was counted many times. CDR3 bases: TGTGCCAGCAGTCTCCCCCCCGAACCAAGCTCCTACAATGAGCAGTTCTTC. It codes for CASSLPPEPSSYNEQFF. The chain links TRBV28 to TRBJ2-1; D unclear. This CDR3 contains 17 residues. The germline V and J ends were trimmed by 5 bases and 0 bases, with 17 bases remaining between them. Germline CDR1 MDHEN, CDR2 SYDVKM.

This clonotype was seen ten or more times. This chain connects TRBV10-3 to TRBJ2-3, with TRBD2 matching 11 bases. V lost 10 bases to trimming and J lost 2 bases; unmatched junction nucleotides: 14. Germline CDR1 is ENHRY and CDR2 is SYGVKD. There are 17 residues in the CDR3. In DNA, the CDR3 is TGTGCCACCAAATCCGGGCTAGCGGGGGGACACACAGATACGCAGTATTTT. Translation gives CATKSGLAGGHTDTQYF.

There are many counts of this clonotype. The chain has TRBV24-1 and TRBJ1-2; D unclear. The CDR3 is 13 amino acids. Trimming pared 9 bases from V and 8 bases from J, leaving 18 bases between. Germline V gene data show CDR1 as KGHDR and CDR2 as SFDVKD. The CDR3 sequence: CATYDGQAAGYTF. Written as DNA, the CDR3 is TGTGCCACCTATGACGGGCAGGCTGCCGGCTACACCTTC.